This record concerns one T cell receptor (beta chain) sequence. There is no known antigen for this receptor. The sample holds no much larger clone one base away, and base qualities are not on file. Clipping removes 4 bases from V and 6 bases from J, with 6 as the unmatched junction base count. The CDR3 runs 14 amino acids, cysteine and phenylalanine included. Only the CDR3 region is kept as DNA, spanning 42 bases read in frame from base 1. CDR1 is given as ENHRY and CDR2 as SYGVKD, both from the germline V gene. TCR libraries were generated with the immunoSEQ multiplex PCR assay, using TCR-beta and/or TCR-alpha/delta assays for each sample. The amplified TCR libraries were sequenced on the Illumina high-throughput platform. The paper's data handling went like this. Clustering and dimensionality reduction relied on pairwise TCRdist distances among GMM-specific receptors from T cells that were either sorted ex vivo or expanded in vitro. Each clinical repertoire was assigned a mean NN-distance score, defined as the average TCRdist to the nearest 10% of tetramer-positive reference sequences. To compute GEM TCR motif frequency, the fraction of unique TCRs matching known GEM sequences by V/J usage and CDR3 length was calculated. Active tuberculosis was classified by linear discriminant analysis with leave-one-out cross-validation, implemented in scikit-learn. TCRdb mirrors the immuneACCESS table, restricted to in-frame sequences. Some clones are absent from its copies; in checked studies, under half trace to an unresolved V gene, and the reason for the others is unknown. Clone size and the V and J calls come from that table; the DNA yielded D and trimming. The sample records about 40,000 clones, 94% of which are singletons. Together, the top ten hold 4% to 5.5% of the sample.

Explained via the paper, the time point label denotes: new active TB diagnosis, blood taken before or within 7 days of starting treatment. Active tuberculosis patients were HIV-seronegative South African adults aged 18 years or older with a new diagnosis. Confirmation of active tuberculosis was obtained by positive sputum smear microscopy and/or positive M. tuberculosis culture. Immunosequencing was performed on unsorted cryopreserved PBMC, with around 100,000 T cells per clinical donor covered on average. This sample is part of a study of T cells in tuberculosis (dated by TCRdb to the late 2010s). Some background on the complete study: In the study, CD1B tetramers and high-throughput TCR immunosequencing were combined to characterize T cells specific for the mycobacterial lipid antigen glucose monomycolate (GMM). IGRA-negative adolescents, IGRA-positive adolescents with latent tuberculosis and adults with active tuberculosis, approximately 11 per group, were compared in a South African clinical cohort. PBMC from active tuberculosis patients were archived either before standard anti-tuberculosis treatment began or within 7 days of its start. What the authors observed across the whole study: Smaller mean NN-distances to GMM-specific TCRs were observed in active tuberculosis TCR-alpha repertoires than in IGRA-negative controls, suggesting clonal expansion of GMM-specific TCRs. Which clinical samples got chosen depended on the availability of cryopreserved specimens, and the active tuberculosis cases were adults, whereas the controls were adolescents. A classifier using the diverse GMM-specific repertoire reached approximately 90% accuracy (AUROC around 0.9), compared with approximately 70% accuracy using GEM motif frequencies. The smaller NN-distances in active tuberculosis patients were driven in part by shorter CDR3-alpha lengths, while the difference seen for TCR-beta was not statistically significant.

The sample here was PBMCs, taken at tuberculosis diagnosis. This TCR was recovered from an adult with tuberculosis. The receptor chain draws on TRBV10-3 and TRBJ2-7; 10 junctional bases match TRBD2. CDR3 reads: CAISALAGAGEQYF. The DNA sequence is given as TGTGCCATCAGTGCTCTAGCGGGAGCGGGCGAGCAGTACTTC.